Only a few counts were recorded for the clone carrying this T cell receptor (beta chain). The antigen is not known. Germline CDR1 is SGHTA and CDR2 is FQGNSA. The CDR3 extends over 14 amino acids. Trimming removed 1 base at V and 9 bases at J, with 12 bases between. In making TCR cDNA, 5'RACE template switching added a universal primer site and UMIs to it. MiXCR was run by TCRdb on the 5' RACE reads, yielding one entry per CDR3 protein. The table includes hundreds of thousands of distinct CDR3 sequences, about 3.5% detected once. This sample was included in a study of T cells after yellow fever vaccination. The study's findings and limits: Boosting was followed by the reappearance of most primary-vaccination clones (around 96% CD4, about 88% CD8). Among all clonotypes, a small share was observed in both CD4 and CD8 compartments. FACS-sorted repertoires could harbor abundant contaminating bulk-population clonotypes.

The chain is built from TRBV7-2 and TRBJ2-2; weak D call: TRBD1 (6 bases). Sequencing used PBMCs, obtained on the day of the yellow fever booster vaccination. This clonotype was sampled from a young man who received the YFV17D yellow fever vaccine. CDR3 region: CASSLVGQWRELFF. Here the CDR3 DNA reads TGTGCCAGCAGCTTAGTCGGACAGTGGAGGGAGCTGTTTTTT.